The rows below give T cell receptor beta chains drawn from one sample of a study of blood T cell repertoires in COVID-19. Assay: immunoSEQ multiplex PCR; the TCRdb copy retains only in-frame clones and omits some. Of about 320,000 clones in the sample, 87% were seen once. Sequenced sample: PBMCs or T cells enriched from blood (not recorded which). These receptors originate from a woman aged 25 to 39 who had recovered from COVID-19. CDR3s include the opening cysteine and the closing phenylalanine or tryptophan. A D gene is named only where the DNA matches it firmly. Expanded clones get a size class; other rows say once, few or many, or leave the size out.

size	V	J	D	DNA	CDR3
once	TRBV6-5	TRBJ1-1	NA	TGTGCCAGCAGTTACTTTGCGGGCGGGACTGCTGAAGCTTTCTTT	CASSYFAGGTAEAFF
NA	TRBV6-5	TRBJ1-2	NA	TGTGCCAGCAGTCCGACCAGGGCTAACTATGGCTACACCTTC	CASSPTRANYGYTF
once	TRBV18	TRBJ2-6	TRBD1	TGTGCCAGCTCACTCGACAGGGCTGGGGCCAACGTCCTGACTTTC	CASSLDRAGANVLTF
few	TRBV27	TRBJ1-6	NA	TGTGCCAGCAGTTTATACGAGGCGTCAGTCCTCCACTTT	CASSLYEASVLHF
NA	TRBV5-1	TRBJ1-2	NA	TGCGCCAGCAGCTTAGGGGGACGGGACCCGAGGAGTAACTATGGCTACACCTTC	CASSLGGRDPRSNYGYTF
NA	TRBV12-3/TRBV12-4	TRBJ1-1	NA	TGTGCCAGCAGTGGGGGACTACCTGAAGCTTTCTTT	CASSGGLPEAFF
NA	TRBV5-4	TRBJ1-1	TRBD1	TGTGCCAGCAGTTCGACAGGGGAAGACACTGAAGCTTTCTTT	CASSSTGEDTEAFF
NA	TRBV18	TRBJ2-5	NA	TGTGCCAGCTCACCGCGGGGCGGGGAGACCCAGTACTTC	CASSPRGGETQYF
once	TRBV5-1	TRBJ1-2	TRBD1	TGCGCCAGCAGCAAGGGACAGAACTATGGCTACACCTTC	CASSKGQNYGYTF
NA	TRBV27	TRBJ1-3	NA	TGTGCCAGCAGTTTATCGGGCGCGAGGGCTGGAAACACCATATATTTT	CASSLSGARAGNTIYF
NA	TRBV7-7	TRBJ2-1	TRBD2	TGTGCTAGCAGCCCGCGGACTAGCGGGGGCTACAATGAGCAGTTCTTC	CASSPRTSGGYNEQFF
once	TRBV14	TRBJ2-5	TRBD2	TGTGCCAGCAGCCAAGACCTTAAAGCCAGGACTAGCGGAGGGGAGACCCAGTACTTC	CASSQDLKARTSGGETQYF
NA	TRBV5-6	TRBJ1-1	TRBD1	TGTGCCAGCAGCGAGGGACAGTTCATGAACACTGAAGCTTTCTTT	CASSEGQFMNTEAFF
NA	TRBV5-8	TRBJ2-3	NA	TGTGCCAGCAGCTTGACAGGGCTGACAGATACGCAGTATTTT	CASSLTGLTDTQYF
NA	TRBV5-1	TRBJ1-5	NA	TGCGCCAGCAGCCTGGCTGCAGGGAGCAATCAGCCCCAGCATTTT	CASSLAAGSNQPQHF
NA	TRBV10-3	TRBJ1-6	TRBD1	TGTGCCATCGCCGGGACAGACGGTTCACCCCTCCACTTT	CAIAGTDGSPLHF
NA	TRBV5-5	TRBJ1-6	NA	TGTGCCAGCAGCTTGAGAGTTAAGGCAGGGCCCCCACATTCACCCCTCCACTTT	CASSLRVKAGPPHSPLHF
NA	TRBV19	TRBJ1-5	NA	TGTGCCAGTAGCCGGGTTTTAACTCGTAGCAATCAGCCCCAGCATTTT	CASSRVLTRSNQPQHF
NA	TRBV4-1	TRBJ1-2	NA	TGCGCCAGCAGCCAAGTGTCGGGGTTGGGCTACACCTTC	CASSQVSGLGYTF
NA	TRBV5-1	TRBJ1-1	TRBD1	TGCGCCAGTGGAACCGGGACAGGGGTTTCCACTGAAGCTTTCTTT	CASGTGTGVSTEAFF
NA	TRBV9	TRBJ1-1	NA	TGTGCCAGCAGCGTAGGTGTCCCGGGGGGTATTGGCACTGAAGCTTTCTTT	CASSVGVPGGIGTEAFF
few	TRBV7-3	TRBJ1-2	TRBD1	TGTGCCAGCAGCCTTGCCCCGGGACAGGGTAATGGCTACACCTTC	CASSLAPGQGNGYTF
NA	TRBV9	TRBJ2-7	TRBD2	TGTGCCAGCAGCCCCATCGATAGCGGGGGGGCTACCGAGCAGTACTTC	CASSPIDSGGATEQYF
NA	TRBV7-4	TRBJ1-5	TRBD1	TGTGCCAGCAGCGTCCGGGACAGGGGACCTGGGTCCAATCAGCCCCAGCATTTT	CASSVRDRGPGSNQPQHF
NA	TRBV4-2	TRBJ1-1	NA	TGTGCCAGCAGGCCACCCGGGACAACGAACACTGAAGCTTTCTTT	CASRPPGTTNTEAFF
once	TRBV30	TRBJ2-7	TRBD1	TGTGCCTGGACCCGCCGGGACAGGGTAACCTACGAGCAGTACTTC	CAWTRRDRVTYEQYF
NA	TRBV19	TRBJ1-2	NA	TGTGCCAGTAGTATAGTAAGCGGGACAACTAACTATGGCTACACCTTC	CASSIVSGTTNYGYTF
NA	TRBV5-6	TRBJ1-5	TRBD1	TGTGCCAGCAGCTTGTGGGACAGGGCCTATAATCAGCCCCAGCATTTT	CASSLWDRAYNQPQHF
NA	TRBV5-4	TRBJ2-7	NA	TGTGCCAGCAGCTCCAGGGGTAGTTACGAGCAGTACTTC	CASSSRGSYEQYF
NA	TRBV7-9	TRBJ2-3	NA	TGTGCCAGCAGCTTAGTTGGCAGGGGAGGCACAGATACGCAGTATTTT	CASSLVGRGGTDTQYF
NA	TRBV15	TRBJ1-5	NA	TGTGCCACCAGCAGAGCGTATAGATCGGCCGTGGAGAATCAGCCCCAGCATTTT	CATSRAYRSAVENQPQHF
NA	TRBV30	TRBJ1-6	NA	TGTGCCTGGAGTGTGGGGGCTAATTCACCCCTCCACTTT	CAWSVGANSPLHF
NA	TRBV30	TRBJ1-5	NA	TGTGCCTGGAGCCCACCTCCTGGGGGCGCGAATCAGCCCCAGCATTTT	CAWSPPPGGANQPQHF
NA	TRBV4-1	TRBJ2-7	TRBD1	TGCGCCAGCAGCCAACCGGACAGGGGATCGGGGTCCCCCTACGAGCAGTACTTC	CASSQPDRGSGSPYEQYF
medium-sized	TRBV7-2	TRBJ2-1	NA	TGTGCCAGCAGCTTAGCGTCGCAGGGGAATGAGCAGTTCTTC	CASSLASQGNEQFF
NA	TRBV5-1	TRBJ1-1	TRBD1	TGCGCCAGCAGCGCCGGGACAGGGGTGATCACTGAAGCTTTCTTT	CASSAGTGVITEAFF
NA	TRBV4-2	TRBJ2-1	NA	TGTGCCAGCAGCCAAGATCAAGGCGGGGGCGCTCTCCGTAATGAGCAGTTCTTC	CASSQDQGGGALRNEQFF
NA	TRBV5-4	TRBJ1-3	NA	TGTGCCGGGGGGGACGGAATCTCTGGAAACACCATATATTTT	CAGGDGISGNTIYF
NA	TRBV3-1/TRBV3-2	TRBJ1-5	NA	TGTGCCAGCAGCCAAGATCGTTCCAATCAGCCCCAGCATTTT	CASSQDRSNQPQHF
NA	TRBV9	TRBJ1-2	NA	TGTGCCAGCAGCACCCGAGACAGCCCGGGGGGAGGCTACACCTTC	CASSTRDSPGGGYTF
few	TRBV5-6	TRBJ1-3	NA	TGTGCCAGCAGCTTGGCTGCAGGAGGAAACACCATATATTTT	CASSLAAGGNTIYF
NA	TRBV4-1	TRBJ1-2	TRBD1	TGCGCCAGCAGCCAAGACAGGGGGAGTGATGGCTACACCTTC	CASSQDRGSDGYTF
once	TRBV27	TRBJ2-5	NA	TGTGCCAGCAGTTTACAGGGGCTGGAGGAGACCCAGTACTTC	CASSLQGLEETQYF
NA	TRBV2	TRBJ1-1	NA	TGTGCCAGCAGTGAAGCGCTTCCGGGGAACACTGAAGCTTTCTTT	CASSEALPGNTEAFF
NA	TRBV19	TRBJ1-2	TRBD1	TGTGCCACCCACCCCGGGACAGGGTCCTATGGCTACACCTTC	CATHPGTGSYGYTF
NA	TRBV7-9	TRBJ1-5	NA	TGTGCCAGCAGCTTATTCGCAGGGAAAGGTGATCAGCCCCAGCATTTT	CASSLFAGKGDQPQHF
NA	TRBV6-5	TRBJ2-1	TRBD2	TGTGCCAGCAGGAAAACCGGGACTAGCGGCCATGAGCAGTTCTTC	CASRKTGTSGHEQFF
NA	TRBV15	TRBJ2-7	NA	TGTGCCACCAGCAGAGTGGGCCCAGGGGTCGAGCAGTACTTC	CATSRVGPGVEQYF
NA	TRBV5-1	TRBJ2-7	NA	TGCGCCAGCAGGGACTCACAGGGACCCTACGAGCAGTACTTC	CASRDSQGPYEQYF
few	TRBV7-9	TRBJ2-7	NA	TGTGCCAGCAGCTTAGCTGGTAGGGGGACCTACGAGCAGTACTTC	CASSLAGRGTYEQYF
NA	TRBV5-1	TRBJ1-2	NA	TGCGCCAGCAGCTCAACAGGGATGGGTGGCTACACCTTC	CASSSTGMGGYTF
NA	TRBV6-2/TRBV6-3	TRBJ1-2	NA	TGTGCCAGCAGTTCCCCGACAGTCCTCATCTATGGCTACACCTTC	CASSSPTVLIYGYTF
NA	TRBV6-2/TRBV6-3	TRBJ1-1	NA	TGTGCCAGCAGCAGTCGCGGGGTTATGAACACTGAAGCTTTCTTT	CASSSRGVMNTEAFF
NA	TRBV30	TRBJ1-2	NA	TGTGCCTGGAGTGAGCATCCTAACTATGGCTACACCTTC	CAWSEHPNYGYTF
few	TRBV5-1	TRBJ1-2	NA	TGCGCCAGCAGCTTGCAACAGACCGAGGGCTACACCTTC	CASSLQQTEGYTF